This TCR beta chain is drawn from a study of PD-1 blockade in classical Hodgkin lymphoma. Study-wide findings and caveats: Patients starting nivolumab under 1 year after ASCT were excluded.

Comments on this clone: The antigen is not known. This specimen includes other DNA sequences encoding the same CDR3.

There was relapse after autologous stem cell transplantation in every patient, and there was variation in brentuximab vedotin exposure. Trimming removed 3 bases from V and 4 bases from J; junction bases left unmatched: 2. This CDR3 has 13 residues. The V gene's germline CDR1 is MGHRA and CDR2 YSYEKL. Repertoires were generated with immunoSEQ multiplex PCR, while TCRdb's copy carries only in-frame clones and drops some. Of 60,000 or so clones in the sample, 90% were seen once. This chain uses TRBV4-1 with TRBJ1-2, with 7 positions matching TRBD1. This receptor was obtained from a human donor with classical Hodgkin lymphoma. Sample: peripheral blood mononuclear cells (PBMCs), taken at baseline. For the CDR3, the DNA is TGCGCCAGCAGCCACCGGGACAGCTATGGCTACACCTTC. Translating gives CASSHRDSYGYTF.